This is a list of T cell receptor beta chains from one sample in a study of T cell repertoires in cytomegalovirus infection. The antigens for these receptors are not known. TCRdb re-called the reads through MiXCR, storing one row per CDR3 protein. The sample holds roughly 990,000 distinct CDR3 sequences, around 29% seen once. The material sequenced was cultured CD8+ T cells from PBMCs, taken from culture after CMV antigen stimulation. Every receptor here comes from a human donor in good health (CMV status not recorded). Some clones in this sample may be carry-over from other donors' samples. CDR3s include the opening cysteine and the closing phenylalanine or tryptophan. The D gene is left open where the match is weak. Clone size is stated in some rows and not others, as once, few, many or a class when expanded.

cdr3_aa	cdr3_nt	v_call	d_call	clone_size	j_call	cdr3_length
CASSTGDRGRGGGTEAFF	TGTGCCAGCAGCACCGGGGACAGGGGGCGCGGGGGTGGCACTGAAGCTTTCTTT	TRBV7-3	TRBD1	-	TRBJ1-1	18
CASSRVTGMNTEAFF	TGCGCCAGCAGTCGAGTAACTGGGATGAACACTGAAGCTTTCTTT	TRBV4-3	-	-	TRBJ1-1	15
CASVRNTEAFF	TGTGCTAGTGTTAGGAACACTGAAGCTTTCTTT	TRBV12-5	-	few	TRBJ1-1	11
CATSSLSGGRGYTF	TGTGCCACCAGCAGCTTATCAGGAGGGCGTGGCTACACCTTC	TRBV15	-	-	TRBJ1-2	14
CASTGGGELFF	TGTGCCAGCACCGGAGGCGGGGAGCTGTTTTTT	TRBV2	-	-	TRBJ2-2	11
CASSQPDSNEQFF	TGCGCCAGCAGCCAACCTGACAGCAATGAGCAGTTCTTC	TRBV4-1	-	few	TRBJ2-1	13
CASSLISGGYGYTF	TGTGCCAGCAGCTTGATAAGTGGGGGCTATGGCTACACCTTC	TRBV5-4	-	-	TRBJ1-2	14
CASSAGLPTDTQYF	TGTGCCAGCAGTGCGGGCCTCCCCACAGATACGCAGTATTTT	TRBV6-5	-	-	TRBJ2-3	14
CASSPYSTDTQYF	TGTGCCAGCAGCCCGTACTCCACAGATACGCAGTATTTT	TRBV12-3/TRBV12-4	-	-	TRBJ2-3	13
CASSLGRGGGGELFF	TGTGCCAGCAGCTTAGGACGGGGCGGTGGCGGGGAGCTGTTTTTT	TRBV11-3	-	few	TRBJ2-2	15
CASSSIPGAVVETQYF	TGTGCCAGCAGTTCCATTCCTGGGGCGGTCGTGGAGACCCAGTACTTC	TRBV27	-	-	TRBJ2-5	16
CASSLGVGDGRYEQYF	TGTGCCAGCAGCTTAGGGGTCGGGGACGGACGCTACGAGCAGTACTTC	TRBV7-6	-	few	TRBJ2-7	16
CATSDLWGNTGELFF	TGTGCCACCAGTGATTTGTGGGGGAACACCGGGGAGCTGTTTTTT	TRBV24-1	-	-	TRBJ2-2	15
CASRPDRLAPLHF	TGTGCCAGCAGACCGGACAGGCTCGCTCCCCTCCACTTT	TRBV6-2/TRBV6-3	TRBD1	few	TRBJ1-6	13
CASSLDPSGPGTDTQYF	TGTGCCAGCAGCTTAGATCCCAGCGGGCCCGGCACAGATACGCAGTATTTT	TRBV11-2	-	-	TRBJ2-3	17
CTSSVEIYNEQFF	TGTACCAGCAGCGTAGAGATTTACAATGAGCAGTTCTTC	TRBV9	-	-	TRBJ2-1	13
CATSRDEGLANEQFF	TGTGCCACCAGCAGAGATGAGGGGCTAGCTAATGAGCAGTTCTTC	TRBV15	-	few	TRBJ2-1	15
CASSLGQAKNIQYF	TGTGCCAGCAGCTTAGGACAGGCCAAAAACATTCAGTACTTC	TRBV7-9	-	few	TRBJ2-4	14
CASSNGQGFTEAFF	TGCGCCAGCAGCAACGGACAGGGTTTCACTGAAGCTTTCTTT	TRBV5-1	TRBD1	few	TRBJ1-1	14
CASSQEARAGGASNEQFF	TGTGCCAGCAGCCAAGAGGCGAGAGCGGGGGGCGCGTCCAATGAGCAGTTCTTC	TRBV4-1	TRBD2	once	TRBJ2-1	18
CASSLRWQGRATNEKLFF	TGTGCCAGCAGCTTGAGGTGGCAGGGAAGGGCAACTAATGAAAAACTGTTTTTT	TRBV7-2	-	many	TRBJ1-4	18
CASSFGETEQYF	TGTGCCAGCAGTTTCGGGGAGACGGAGCAGTACTTC	TRBV27	-	few	TRBJ2-7	12
CVSSTPYTGELFF	TGTGTCAGTAGTACACCTTATACCGGGGAGCTGTTTTTT	TRBV19	-	-	TRBJ2-2	13
CASRLGPGGNTDTQYF	TGTGCCAGCAGGCTCGGGCCGGGGGGGAATACAGATACGCAGTATTTT	TRBV9	TRBD2	-	TRBJ2-3	16
CSVEVEQGPYNEQFF	TGCAGCGTTGAAGTGGAACAGGGACCTTACAATGAGCAGTTCTTC	TRBV29-1	-	-	TRBJ2-1	15
CASSSDSYSGNTIYF	TGTGCCAGCAGCTCAGACTCTTACTCTGGAAACACCATATATTTT	TRBV7-2	-	many	TRBJ1-3	15
CASSPQGLSNQPQHF	TGTGCCAGCTCACCACAGGGACTTAGCAATCAGCCCCAGCATTTT	TRBV18	-	few	TRBJ1-5	15
CASSHLGGRPEAFF	TGTGCCAGCAGCCACCTGGGGGGCCGCCCTGAAGCTTTCTTT	TRBV6-6	-	-	TRBJ1-1	14
CASSSKGAQETQYF	TGTGCCAGCAGCTCCAAGGGAGCCCAAGAGACCCAGTACTTC	TRBV12-3/TRBV12-4	-	-	TRBJ2-5	14
CASSDSTSWEQYF	TGTGCCAGCAGTGATTCAACTTCGTGGGAGCAGTACTTC	TRBV2	-	-	TRBJ2-7	13
CASSQDRLLEETQYF	TGCGCCAGCAGCCAAGATCGACTGCTAGAAGAGACCCAGTACTTC	TRBV4-3	-	-	TRBJ2-5	15
CATSVGGNTEAFF	TGTGCCACCAGTGTTGGGGGCAACACTGAAGCTTTCTTT	TRBV24-1	-	-	TRBJ1-1	13
CASSELPGAYEQYF	TGCGCCAGCAGTGAGTTGCCGGGCGCCTACGAGCAGTACTTC	TRBV10-1	-	-	TRBJ2-7	14
CSARGHPDRWEGGYNSPLHF	TGCAGTGCTAGAGGACACCCGGACAGGTGGGAAGGTGGCTATAATTCACCCCTCCACTTT	TRBV20-1	TRBD1	few	TRBJ1-6	20
CASSGSGTSGITSTDTQYF	TGTGCCAGCAGCGGCTCCGGGACTAGCGGAATAACTAGCACAGATACGCAGTATTTT	TRBV7-9	TRBD2	many	TRBJ2-3	19
CASSLGTSGGPILTDTQYF	TGTGCCAGCAGTTTAGGGACTAGCGGGGGGCCGATCCTCACAGATACGCAGTATTTT	TRBV12-3/TRBV12-4	TRBD2	-	TRBJ2-3	19
CASSVPGQGPVADTQYF	TGTGCCAGCAGTGTCCCGGGACAGGGGCCTGTAGCAGATACGCAGTATTTT	TRBV6-1	TRBD1	few	TRBJ2-3	17
CASSYSRQVNSPLHF	TGTGCCAGCAGTTACTCGAGACAGGTTAATTCACCCCTCCACTTT	TRBV6-6	-	many	TRBJ1-6	15
CASSYSGGVVNEQFF	TGTGCCAGCAGTTACTCGGGCGGGGTGGTCAATGAGCAGTTCTTC	TRBV6-5	-	many	TRBJ2-1	15
CASSLEARTSGSYEQYF	TGTGCCAGCAGCTTGGAAGCCCGGACTAGCGGGTCCTACGAGCAGTACTTC	TRBV5-4	TRBD2	-	TRBJ2-7	17
CVIRADQGEAFF	TGTGTCATCAGAGCAGATCAGGGAGAAGCTTTCTTT	TRBV10-3	-	-	TRBJ1-1	12
CSATRGGTEAFF	TGCAGTGCAACACGGGGGGGAACTGAAGCTTTCTTT	TRBV20-1	-	many	TRBJ1-1	12
CASSNPGPVRGYTF	TGTGCCAGTAGTAATCCGGGCCCTGTACGCGGCTACACCTTC	TRBV19	-	few	TRBJ1-2	14
CASLGLAGTNTGELFF	TGTGCCAGCCTGGGGCTAGCGGGGACTAACACCGGGGAGCTGTTTTTT	TRBV2	TRBD2	many	TRBJ2-2	16
CASQGSVNEQFF	TGTGCCAGCCAGGGGTCGGTCAATGAGCAGTTCTTC	TRBV5-6	-	-	TRBJ2-1	12
CASNGREAFF	TGTGCCAGCAATGGAAGGGAAGCTTTCTTT	TRBV7-9	-	once	TRBJ1-1	10